This entry features one T cell receptor (beta chain) sequence. This table comes from immunoSEQ multiplex PCR, and its TCRdb copy is limited to in-frame clones, with some not included. The sample comprises just under 85,000 clones, approximately 90% of which are singletons, and around 1.4% rests with the top ten. V was trimmed by 2 bases and J by 6 bases, leaving 11 bases between them. The germline CDR1 and CDR2 sequences are MNHNY and SVGAGI (reference sequence). The CDR3 runs to 13 residues. This sample was included in a study of siplizumab effects on memory and regulatory T cells. The specimen was Tregs sorted from blood. This sequence was found in a human donor in good health. The rearrangement links TRBV6-6 to TRBJ2-7; no definite D call. For the CDR3, the DNA is TGTGCCAGCAGTTACATTAGGGTGGGCGAGCAGTACTTC. This encodes CASSYIRVGEQYF.